The 11 T cell receptor beta chains given below trace back to one sample, sequenced in a study of CD8 T cells in ankylosing spondylitis. TCRdb fed the 5' RACE reads into MiXCR, producing one record per CDR3 protein. The table records around 180,000 distinct CDR3 sequences, 15% to 20% of them present only once. Sequenced material: blood, either unsorted or a sorted T cell fraction (not recorded which). The receptors here all came from a male donor aged 10 to 35 with ankylosing spondylitis or in good health (not recorded which).

The table lists this clonotype with many counts. The J gene is TRBJ1-5, the V gene TRBV20-1; D unresolved. The CDR3 is made up of 16 amino acids. V was pared by 5 bases and J by 0 bases, with 17 bases between. Germline CDR1 DFQATT, CDR2 SNEGSKA (reference sequence). CDR3 in DNA: TGCAGTGCTGTCGTCCCTACCCTATCTAGCAATCAGCCCCAGCATTTT. Amino acid sequence: CSAVVPTLSSNQPQHF.

This clonotype was picked up a small number of times. The chain carries TRBV7-2 and TRBJ2-1; no definite D call. Between the trimmed V and J ends, which lost 1 base and 0 bases, there was a span of 7 bases. The germline gives CDR1 SGHTA, CDR2 FQGNSA. This CDR3 contains 15 residues. Written as DNA, the CDR3 is TGTGCCAGCAGCTTAGACCCAAGCTCCTACAATGAGCAGTTCTTC. Amino acids: CASSLDPSSYNEQFF. Supplemented by reference TRBV7-2 and TRBJ2-1, the full variable domain reads GAGVSQSPSNKVTEKGKDVELRCDPISGHTALYWYRQSLGQGLEFLIYFQGNSAPDKSGLPSDRFSAERTGGSVSTLTIQRTQQEDSAVYLCASSLDPSSYNEQFFGPGTRLTVL.

As to this clonotype: A much more abundant neighbour one base away suggests this may be a read error. The conserved phenylalanine or tryptophan is not found at the CDR3 terminus, so this likely reflects a read error. This chain connects TRBV7-6 to TRBJ2-7; TRBD1 matches at 10 bases. The germline V gene has CDR1 SGHVS and CDR2 FNYEAQ. V lost 1 base to trimming and J lost 6 bases; unmatched junction nucleotides: 0. The CDR3 runs 13 residues. The CDR3 DNA reads as TGTGCCAGCAGCTTAGGGACAGGGGGCGAGCAGTACCTC. Its protein product is CASSLGTGGEQYL.

There are many counts of this clonotype. The chain couples TRBV27 to TRBJ2-2; the match to TRBD1 covers 7 bases. V dropped 6 bases and J dropped 3; count of bases not matched to a gene: 4. Per the germline V gene, CDR1 is MNHEY and CDR2 is SMNVEV (reference sequence). This CDR3 is 14 amino acids long. The CDR3 DNA sequence: TGTGCCAGCAGACGGGACAGTTACACCGGGGAGCTGTTTTTT. This codes for CASRRDSYTGELFF.

This clonotype was detected many times. The chain couples TRBV6-1 to TRBJ2-1; 9 bases fit TRBD2. The CDR3 extends over 15 amino acids. The germline V gene has CDR1 MNHNS and CDR2 SASEGT. J lost 4 bases, V lost 2 bases, and 3 bases had no gene match. CDR3 DNA sequence: TGTGCCAGCAGTGAACAAAGCGGGGGGTACAATGAGCAGTTCTTC. This codes for CASSEQSGGYNEQFF.

This clonotype was counted at least ten times. The V call is TRBV12-3 or TRBV12-4, the J call TRBJ1-4, with 9 nucleotides matching TRBD1. The V segment lost 5 bases and the J segment 3 bases; nucleotides outside the gene matches: 4. The CDR3 covers 15 residues. The CDR3 spells CASSLRQGANEKLFF. The CDR3 coding sequence is TGTGCCAGCAGTCTCAGACAGGGGGCTAATGAAAAACTGTTTTTT.

This clonotype was counted ten times or more. The V gene is TRBV6-5, the J gene TRBJ2-3, with TRBD1 matching 11 bases. This CDR3 contains 15 residues. The germline gives CDR1 MNHEY, CDR2 SVGAGI. After removal of 0 bases from V and 5 bases from J, the junction contained 1 base not matched to a gene. DNA for the CDR3: TGTGCCAGCAGTTACTCGGGACAGGGGGGAGATACGCAGTATTTT. It encodes CASSYSGQGGDTQYF.

This clonotype was recorded many times. The chain uses TRBV12-3 or TRBV12-4 and TRBJ2-2; D is ambiguous. V lost 3 bases and J lost 0, with 14 bases in between. The CDR3 is 17 amino acids. CDR3 nucleotides: TGTGCCAGCAGTTTTATTGGTACTCCGACGAACACCGGGGAGCTGTTTTTT. This translates into CASSFIGTPTNTGELFF.

There are many counts of this clonotype. The CDR3 spells CASSSEGQGWNTGELFF. The DNA for the CDR3 is TGTGCCAGCAGCTCGGAGGGACAGGGGTGGAACACCGGGGAGCTGTTTTTT. This chain links TRBV5-4 with TRBJ2-2; 10 positions agree with TRBD1. Germline V gene data show CDR1 as SGHNT and CDR2 as YYREEE (reference sequence). The CDR3 runs to 17 residues. V lost 3 bases to trimming and J lost 1 base; unmatched junction nucleotides: 6. The whole variable domain, remainder taken from reference TRBV5-4 and TRBJ2-2, is ETGVTQSPTHLIKTRGQQVTLRCSSQSGHNTVSWYQQALGQGPQFIFQYYREEENGRGNFPPRFSGLQFPNYSSELNVNALELDDSALYLCASSSEGQGWNTGELFFGEGSRLTVL.

V usage is TRBV7-9 and J usage is TRBJ2-5; D remains ambiguous. The V gene lost 5 bases and the J gene lost 4 bases, with 14 bases spanning the gap. CDR1 is SEHNR, CDR2 FQNEAQ, per germline (reference sequence). The CDR3 consists of 14 residues. In nucleotides, the CDR3 is TGTGCCAGCAGCCACTTAAGGAGCCCAGAGACCCAGTACTTC. As protein: CASSHLRSPETQYF.

The table lists this clonotype with many counts. The chain has TRBV6-1 and TRBJ2-7, with TRBD2 matching 7 bases. The length of the CDR3 is 15 residues. From germline, CDR1 is MNHNS and CDR2 SASEGT. The V and J ends lost 4 bases and 2 bases, in that order; junction bases with no gene match: 8. DNA of the CDR3: TGTGCCAGCAGTGGGTCTCTAGCGGCCCCCTACGAGCAGTACTTC. It specifies CASSGSLAAPYEQYF.